This TCR beta chain was found in a study of T cell responses to AZD1222 COVID-19 vaccine. Overall study results and limits: Repertoire sampling occurred only after the peak T cell response.

The data were produced by immunoSEQ multiplex PCR, yet TCRdb's version contains in-frame clones alone and is incomplete. The sample contains approximately 140,000 clones, just over 90% of which appear only once. About this clone itself: Its antigen is not identified.

Specimen: peripheral blood, collected on day 0 of AZD1222 vaccination. The TCR was taken from an adult in good health.

The CDR3 protein is CASGTRGPVYGYTF. CDR3 nucleotides: TGTGCCAGCGGCACCAGGGGGCCGGTTTATGGCTACACCTTC. This chain links TRBV6-5 with TRBJ1-2; 8 bases map to TRBD1. The CDR3 extends over 14 amino acids. The germline CDR1 and CDR2 sequences are MNHEY and SVGAGI. The junction had 10 bases not matched to a gene; V was cut back by 8 bases and J by 5 bases.